This T cell receptor beta chain derives from a study of blood T cell repertoires in COVID-19. Study background: PBMCs, B-cell-depleted T cells, or T cells provided the cDNA or gDNA that made up the material.

Libraries were prepared by immunoSEQ multiplex PCR; TCRdb keeps only in-frame clonotypes and omits some of them. The profile shows some 170,000 clones, roughly 84% of them singletons. Across about two dozen US areas, participants ranged in age from roughly 18 to 95 years. Categorization into cohorts depended on clinical history that participants reported. With V trimmed by 2 bases and J by 5 bases, 9 bases remained unmatched. Germline lookup yields CDR1 SGHRS and CDR2 YFSETQ. The CDR3 spans 16 residues. A few counts support this clone. The sequenced sample consisted of PBMCs or T cells enriched from blood (not recorded which). The TCR originated in a man over 45 who had recovered from COVID-19. The chain has TRBV5-1 and TRBJ2-5, with 10 bases aligning to TRBD2. CDR3 nucleotides: TGCGCCAGCAGCTTAGCGGGGGGGTCCTCACGGGAGACCCAGTACTTC. It specifies CASSLAGGSSRETQYF.